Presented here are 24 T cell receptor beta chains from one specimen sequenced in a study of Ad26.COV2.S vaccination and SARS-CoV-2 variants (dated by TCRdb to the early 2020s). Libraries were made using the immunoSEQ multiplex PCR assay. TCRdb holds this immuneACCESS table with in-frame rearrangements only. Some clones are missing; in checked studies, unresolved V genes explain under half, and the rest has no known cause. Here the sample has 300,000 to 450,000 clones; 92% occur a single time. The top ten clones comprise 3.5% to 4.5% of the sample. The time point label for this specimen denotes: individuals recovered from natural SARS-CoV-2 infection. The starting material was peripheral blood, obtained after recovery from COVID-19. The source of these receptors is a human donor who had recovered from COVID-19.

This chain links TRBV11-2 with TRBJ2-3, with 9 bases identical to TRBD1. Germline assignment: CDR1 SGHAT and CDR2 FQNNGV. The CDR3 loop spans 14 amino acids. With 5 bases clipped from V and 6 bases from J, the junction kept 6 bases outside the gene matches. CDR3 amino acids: CASSLGQGRDTQYF. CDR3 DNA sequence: TGTGCCAGCAGCCTCGGACAGGGGAGGGATACGCAGTATTTT.

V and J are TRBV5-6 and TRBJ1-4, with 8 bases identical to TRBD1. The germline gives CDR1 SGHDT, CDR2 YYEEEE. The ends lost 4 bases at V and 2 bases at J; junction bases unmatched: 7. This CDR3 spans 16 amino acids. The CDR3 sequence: CASSPGTGATNEKLFF. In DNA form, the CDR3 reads TGTGCCAGCAGCCCGGGGACAGGAGCTACTAATGAAAAACTGTTTTTT.

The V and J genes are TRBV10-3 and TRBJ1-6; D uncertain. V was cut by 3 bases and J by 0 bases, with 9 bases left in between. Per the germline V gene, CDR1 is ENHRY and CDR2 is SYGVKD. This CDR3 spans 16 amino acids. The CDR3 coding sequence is TGTGCCATCAGTGAAGGGAGAGGCTCCTATAATTCACCCCTCCACTTT. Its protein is CAISEGRGSYNSPLHF.

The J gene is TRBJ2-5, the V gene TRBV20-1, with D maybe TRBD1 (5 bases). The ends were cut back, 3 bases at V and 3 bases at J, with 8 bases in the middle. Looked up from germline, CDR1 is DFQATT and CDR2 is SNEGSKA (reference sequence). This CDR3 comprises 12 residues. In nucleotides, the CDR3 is TGCAGTGCTAGTTCCAGGGAAGAGACCCAGTACTTC. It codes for CSASSREETQYF.

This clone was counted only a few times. The CDR3 DNA reads as TGTGCCAGCTCTACCGAGACAGGGGGCGAAACCTTC. Translating gives CASSTETGGETF. This chain links TRBV2 with TRBJ1-2, with 10 bases that match TRBD1. The V gene end was trimmed by 8 bases and the J gene end by 14 bases; junction bases not matched to a gene: 11. Germline assignment: CDR1 SNHLY and CDR2 FYNNEI. There are 12 residues in the CDR3. Full variable domain (missing parts from reference TRBV2 and TRBJ1-2): EPEVTQTPSHQVTQMGQEVILRCVPISNHLYFYWYRQILGQKVEFLVSFYNNEISEKSEIFDDQFSVERPDGSNFTLKIRSTKLEDSAMYFCASSTETGGETFGSGTRLTVV.

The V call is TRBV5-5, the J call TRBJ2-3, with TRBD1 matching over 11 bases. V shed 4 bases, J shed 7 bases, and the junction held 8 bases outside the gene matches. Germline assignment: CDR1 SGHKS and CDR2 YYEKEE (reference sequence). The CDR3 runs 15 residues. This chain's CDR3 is CASSQGQGAGNTQYF. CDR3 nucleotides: TGTGCCAGCAGCCAAGGACAGGGGGCGGGAAATACGCAGTATTTT.

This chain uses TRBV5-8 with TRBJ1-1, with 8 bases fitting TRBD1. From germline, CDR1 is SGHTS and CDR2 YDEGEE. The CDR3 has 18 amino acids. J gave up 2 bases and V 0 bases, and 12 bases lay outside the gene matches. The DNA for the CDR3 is TGTGCCAGCAGCTTGGCCGAGGTTGGGACAGGCTCTAACACTGAAGCTTTCTTT. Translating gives CASSLAEVGTGSNTEAFF.

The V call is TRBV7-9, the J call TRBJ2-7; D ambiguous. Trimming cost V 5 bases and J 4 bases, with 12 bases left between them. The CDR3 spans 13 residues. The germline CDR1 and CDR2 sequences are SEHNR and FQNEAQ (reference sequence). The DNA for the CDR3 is TGTGCCAGCAGCGTATCCCCCCATTACGAGCAGTACTTC. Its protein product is CASSVSPHYEQYF.

The CDR3 reads CSASSTDYGYTF. CDR3 DNA: TGCAGTGCTAGTTCGACGGACTATGGCTACACCTTC. The chain carries TRBV20-1 and TRBJ1-2, with no clear D. Per germline, CDR1 DFQATT and CDR2 SNEGSKA (reference sequence). V was clipped by 3 bases and J by 3 bases, with 8 bases between them. There are 12 residues in the CDR3.

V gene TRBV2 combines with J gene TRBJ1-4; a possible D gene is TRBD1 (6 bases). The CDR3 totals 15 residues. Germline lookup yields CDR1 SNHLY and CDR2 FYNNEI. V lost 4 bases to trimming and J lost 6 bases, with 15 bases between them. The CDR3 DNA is TGTGCCAGCAGTGGGTGGTCAGGGGAGGATGAAAAACTGTTTTTT. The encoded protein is CASSGWSGEDEKLFF.

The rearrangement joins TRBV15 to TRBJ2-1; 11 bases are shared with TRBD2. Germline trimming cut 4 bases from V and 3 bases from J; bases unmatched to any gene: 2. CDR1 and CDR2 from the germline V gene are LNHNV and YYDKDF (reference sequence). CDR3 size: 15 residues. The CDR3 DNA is TGTGCCACCAGCACACTAGCGGGGGACTACAATGAGCAGTTCTTC. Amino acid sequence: CATSTLAGDYNEQFF.

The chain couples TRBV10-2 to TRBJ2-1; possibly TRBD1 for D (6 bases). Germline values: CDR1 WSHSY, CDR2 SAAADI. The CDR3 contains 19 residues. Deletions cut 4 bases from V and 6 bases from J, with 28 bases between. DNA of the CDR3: TGCGCCAGCAGTGGTTACCAACAGGGAAGTAGTCGCCGCCTCAATGAGCAGTTCTTC. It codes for CASSGYQQGSSRRLNEQFF.

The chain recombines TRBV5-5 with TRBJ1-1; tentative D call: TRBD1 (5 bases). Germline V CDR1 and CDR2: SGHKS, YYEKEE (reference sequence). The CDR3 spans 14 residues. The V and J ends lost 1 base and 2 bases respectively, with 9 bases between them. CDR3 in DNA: TGTGCCAGCAGCTTGCGACAGCTTAACACTGAAGCTTTCTTT. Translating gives CASSLRQLNTEAFF.

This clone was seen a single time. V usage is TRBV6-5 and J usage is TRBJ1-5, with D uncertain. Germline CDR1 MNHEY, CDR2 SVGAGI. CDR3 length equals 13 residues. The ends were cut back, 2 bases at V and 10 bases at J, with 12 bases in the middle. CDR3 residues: CASSYSERAPQHF. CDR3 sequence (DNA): TGTGCCAGCAGTTACAGTGAGAGGGCCCCCCAGCATTTT.

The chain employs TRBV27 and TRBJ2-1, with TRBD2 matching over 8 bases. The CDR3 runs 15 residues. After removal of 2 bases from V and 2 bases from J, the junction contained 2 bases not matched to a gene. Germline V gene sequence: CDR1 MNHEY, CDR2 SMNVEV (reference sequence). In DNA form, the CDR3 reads TGTGCCAGCAGTTTAAACGGGGGGGCCTACAATGAGCAGTTCTTC. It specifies CASSLNGGAYNEQFF.

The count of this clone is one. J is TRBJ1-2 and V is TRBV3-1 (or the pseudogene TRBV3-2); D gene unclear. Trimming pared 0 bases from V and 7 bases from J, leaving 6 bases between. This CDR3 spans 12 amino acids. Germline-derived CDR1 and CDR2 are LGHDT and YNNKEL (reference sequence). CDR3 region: CASSQEIGGYTF. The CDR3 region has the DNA TGTGCCAGCAGCCAAGAAATCGGTGGCTACACCTTC.

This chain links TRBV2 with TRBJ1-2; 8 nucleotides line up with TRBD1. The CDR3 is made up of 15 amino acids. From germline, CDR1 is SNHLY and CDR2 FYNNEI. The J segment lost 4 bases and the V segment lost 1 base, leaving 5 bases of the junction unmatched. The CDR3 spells CASSEEGQGGYGYTF. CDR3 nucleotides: TGTGCCAGCAGTGAAGAAGGACAGGGAGGCTATGGCTACACCTTC.

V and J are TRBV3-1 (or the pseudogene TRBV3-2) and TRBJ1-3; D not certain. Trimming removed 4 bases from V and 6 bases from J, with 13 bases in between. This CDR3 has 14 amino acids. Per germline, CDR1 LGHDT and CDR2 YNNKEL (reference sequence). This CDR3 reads CASSPTKGSNTIYF. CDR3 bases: TGTGCCAGCAGCCCTACTAAAGGGTCAAACACCATATATTTT.

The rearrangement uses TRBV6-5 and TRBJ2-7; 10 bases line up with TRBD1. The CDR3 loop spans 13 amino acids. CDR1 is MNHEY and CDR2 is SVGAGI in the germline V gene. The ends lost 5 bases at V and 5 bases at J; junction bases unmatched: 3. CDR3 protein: CASSRDRGNEQYF. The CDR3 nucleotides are TGTGCCAGCAGTAGGGACAGGGGAAACGAGCAGTACTTC.

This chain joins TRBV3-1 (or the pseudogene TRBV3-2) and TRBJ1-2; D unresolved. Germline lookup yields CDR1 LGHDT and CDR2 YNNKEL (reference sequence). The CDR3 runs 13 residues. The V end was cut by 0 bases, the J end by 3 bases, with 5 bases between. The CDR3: CASSQEGDYGYTF. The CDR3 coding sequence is TGTGCCAGCAGCCAAGAGGGCGACTATGGCTACACCTTC.

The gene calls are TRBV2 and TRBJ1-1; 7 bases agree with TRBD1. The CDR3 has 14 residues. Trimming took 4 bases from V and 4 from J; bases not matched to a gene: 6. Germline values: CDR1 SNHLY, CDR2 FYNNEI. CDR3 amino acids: CASSAGQEITEAFF. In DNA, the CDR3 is TGTGCCAGCAGTGCTGGACAGGAAATCACTGAAGCTTTCTTT.

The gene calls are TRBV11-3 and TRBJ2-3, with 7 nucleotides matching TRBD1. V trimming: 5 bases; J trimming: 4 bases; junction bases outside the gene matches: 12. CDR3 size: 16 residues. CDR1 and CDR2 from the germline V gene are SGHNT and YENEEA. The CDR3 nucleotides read TGTGCCAGCAGCCACCGGACAGGTCTGGGGGCAGATACGCAGTATTTT. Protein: CASSHRTGLGADTQYF. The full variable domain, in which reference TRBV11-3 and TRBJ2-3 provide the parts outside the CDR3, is EAGVVQSPRYKIIEKKQPVAFWCNPISGHNTLYWYLQNLGQGPELLIRYENEEAVDDSQLPKDRFSAERLKGVDSTLKIQPAELGDSAVYLCASSHRTGLGADTQYFGPGTRLTVL.

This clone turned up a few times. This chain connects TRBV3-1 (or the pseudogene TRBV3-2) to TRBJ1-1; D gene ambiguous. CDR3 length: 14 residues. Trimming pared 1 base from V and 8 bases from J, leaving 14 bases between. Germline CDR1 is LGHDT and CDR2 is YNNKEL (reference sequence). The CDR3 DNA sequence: TGTGCCAGCAGCCAAGGGGCAGGAGTATTAGAAGCTTTCTTT. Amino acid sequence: CASSQGAGVLEAFF.

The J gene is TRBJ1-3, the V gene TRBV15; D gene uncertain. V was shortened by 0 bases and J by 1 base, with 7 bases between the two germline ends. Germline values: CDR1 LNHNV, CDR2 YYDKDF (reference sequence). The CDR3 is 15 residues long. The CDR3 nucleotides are TGTGCCACCAGCAGAGATTGGGAGTCTGGAAACACCATATATTTT. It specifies CATSRDWESGNTIYF.